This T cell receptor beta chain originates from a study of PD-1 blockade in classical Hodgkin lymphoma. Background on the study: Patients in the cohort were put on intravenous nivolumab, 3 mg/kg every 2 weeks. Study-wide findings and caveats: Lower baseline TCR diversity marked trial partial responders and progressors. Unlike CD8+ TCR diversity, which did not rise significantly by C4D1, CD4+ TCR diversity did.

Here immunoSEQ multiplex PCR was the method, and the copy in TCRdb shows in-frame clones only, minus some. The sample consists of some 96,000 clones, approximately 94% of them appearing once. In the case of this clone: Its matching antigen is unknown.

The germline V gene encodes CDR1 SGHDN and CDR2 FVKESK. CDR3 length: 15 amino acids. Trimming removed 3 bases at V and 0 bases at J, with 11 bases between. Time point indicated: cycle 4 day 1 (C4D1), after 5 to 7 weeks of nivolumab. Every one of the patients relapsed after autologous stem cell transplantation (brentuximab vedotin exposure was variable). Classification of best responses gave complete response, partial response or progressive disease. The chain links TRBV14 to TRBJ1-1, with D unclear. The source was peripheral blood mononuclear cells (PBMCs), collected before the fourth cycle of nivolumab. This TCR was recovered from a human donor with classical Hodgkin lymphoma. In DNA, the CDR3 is TGTGCCAGCAGCCAGGGGTATGTGTTGAACACTGAAGCTTTCTTT. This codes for CASSQGYVLNTEAFF.